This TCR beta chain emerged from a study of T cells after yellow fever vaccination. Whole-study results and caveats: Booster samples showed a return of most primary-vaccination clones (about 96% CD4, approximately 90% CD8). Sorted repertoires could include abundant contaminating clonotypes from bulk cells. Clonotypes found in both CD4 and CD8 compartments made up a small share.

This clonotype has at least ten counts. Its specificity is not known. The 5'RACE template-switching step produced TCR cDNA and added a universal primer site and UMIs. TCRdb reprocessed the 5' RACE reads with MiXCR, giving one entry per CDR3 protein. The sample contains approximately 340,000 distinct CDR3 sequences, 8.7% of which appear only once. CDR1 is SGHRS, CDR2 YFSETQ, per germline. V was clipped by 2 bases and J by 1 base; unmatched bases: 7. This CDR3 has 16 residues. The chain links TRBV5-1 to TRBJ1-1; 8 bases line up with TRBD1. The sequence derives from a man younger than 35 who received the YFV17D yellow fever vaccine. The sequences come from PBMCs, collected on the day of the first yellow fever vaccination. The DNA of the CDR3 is TGCGCCAGCAGCTTTGCAGGGGGCGTTAGGAACACTGAAGCTTTCTTT. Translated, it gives CASSFAGGVRNTEAFF.